Sequencing of this TCR beta chain was carried out in a study of T cells after yellow fever vaccination. Study information: Fractions of low cell number were prepared using SMART-Seq v4 Ultra Low Input.

In making TCR cDNA, 5'RACE template switching added a universal primer site and UMIs to it. TCRdb re-analysed the 5' RACE reads in MiXCR, keeping a single row per CDR3 protein. The data hold approximately 300,000 distinct CDR3 sequences, with approximately 11% observed a single time. Germline CDR1 SQVTM, CDR2 ANQGSEA. The length of the CDR3 is 12 residues. Deletions cut 6 bases from V and 4 bases from J, with 12 bases between. This clonotype was counted only a few times. The source material was CD4+ T cells sorted from PBMCs, sampled 45 days after the yellow fever booster vaccination. V gene TRBV29-1 combines with J gene TRBJ1-2, with D possibly being TRBD1 (6 bases). The sequence was collected from a man between 18 and 29 years old who received the YFV17D yellow fever vaccine. DNA of the CDR3: TGCAGCGTGGACGGGGGCGGCTATGGCTACACCTTC. This codes for CSVDGGGYGYTF.